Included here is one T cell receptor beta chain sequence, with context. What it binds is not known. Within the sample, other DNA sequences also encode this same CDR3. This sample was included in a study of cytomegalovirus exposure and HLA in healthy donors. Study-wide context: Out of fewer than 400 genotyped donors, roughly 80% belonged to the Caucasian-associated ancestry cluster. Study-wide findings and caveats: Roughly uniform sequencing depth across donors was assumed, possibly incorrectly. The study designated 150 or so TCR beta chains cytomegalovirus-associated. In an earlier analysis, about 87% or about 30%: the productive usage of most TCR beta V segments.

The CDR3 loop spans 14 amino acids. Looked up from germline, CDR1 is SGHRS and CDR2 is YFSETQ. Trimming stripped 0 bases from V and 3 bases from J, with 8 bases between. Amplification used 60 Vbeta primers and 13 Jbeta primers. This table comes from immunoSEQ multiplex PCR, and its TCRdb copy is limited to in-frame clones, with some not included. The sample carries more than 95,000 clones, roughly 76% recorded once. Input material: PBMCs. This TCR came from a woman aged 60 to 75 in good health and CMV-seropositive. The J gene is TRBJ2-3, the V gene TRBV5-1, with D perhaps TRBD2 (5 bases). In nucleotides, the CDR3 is TGCGCCAGCAGCTTGGATCGGGGAACAGATACGCAGTATTTT. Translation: CASSLDRGTDTQYF.